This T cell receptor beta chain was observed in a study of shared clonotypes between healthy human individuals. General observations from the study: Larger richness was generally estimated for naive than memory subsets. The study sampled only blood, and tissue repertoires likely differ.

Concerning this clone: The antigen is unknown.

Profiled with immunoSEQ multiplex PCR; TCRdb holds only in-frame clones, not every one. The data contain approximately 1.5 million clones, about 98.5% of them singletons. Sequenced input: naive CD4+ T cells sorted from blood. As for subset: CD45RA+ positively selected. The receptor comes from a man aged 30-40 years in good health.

CDR3 nucleotides: TGTGCCAGTAGTAGATTATCCGGGGGAAGCTCCTACGAGCAGTACTTC. Protein sequence: CASSRLSGGSSYEQYF. The genes are TRBV19 and TRBJ2-7; perhaps TRBD2 as D (6 bases). V dropped 4 bases and J dropped 0 bases, with 16 bases sitting between them. CDR3 length equals 16 residues. CDR1 LNHDA and CDR2 SQIVND come from the germline V gene (reference sequence).